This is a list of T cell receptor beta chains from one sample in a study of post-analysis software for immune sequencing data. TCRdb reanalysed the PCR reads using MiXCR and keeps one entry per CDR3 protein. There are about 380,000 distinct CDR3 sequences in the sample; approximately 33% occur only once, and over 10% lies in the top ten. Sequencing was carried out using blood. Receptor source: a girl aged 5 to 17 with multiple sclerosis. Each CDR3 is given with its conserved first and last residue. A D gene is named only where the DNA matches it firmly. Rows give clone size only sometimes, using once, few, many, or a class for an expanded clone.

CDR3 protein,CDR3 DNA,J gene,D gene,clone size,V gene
CASSVQGYEQYF,TGTGCCAGCAGCGTACAGGGCTACGAGCAGTACTTC,TRBJ2-7,NA,few,TRBV7-9
CASTSETASHGYTF,TGTGCCAGCACTTCGGAGACAGCGAGCCATGGCTACACCTTC,TRBJ1-2,NA,few,TRBV6-2/TRBV6-3
CASRGLGQIGEQFF,TGTGCCAGCAGGGGATTAGGACAAATCGGTGAGCAGTTCTTC,TRBJ2-1,NA,few,TRBV6-2/TRBV6-3
CSAEGALAKQETQYF,TGCAGTGCTGAGGGCGCCCTAGCGAAACAAGAGACCCAGTACTTC,TRBJ2-5,NA,NA,TRBV20-1
CASSRPGTWGYTF,TGTGCCAGCAGCAGACCCGGGACATGGGGCTACACCTTC,TRBJ1-2,NA,few,TRBV9
CASSLGEGLNEQFF,TGTGCCAGCAGCCTGGGGGAGGGTCTAAATGAGCAGTTCTTC,TRBJ2-1,TRBD2,few,TRBV11-2
CASSQVGSHSSGANVLTF,TGCGCCAGCAGCCAAGTCGGTAGCCACAGCTCTGGGGCCAACGTCCTGACTTTC,TRBJ2-6,NA,NA,TRBV4-3
CASSPPRGQGNSEQFF,TGTGCCAGCAGTCCTCCCCGAGGACAGGGAAATAGTGAGCAGTTCTTC,TRBJ2-1,TRBD1,NA,TRBV6-9
CSVEVLGQVGGKLFF,TGCAGCGTTGAAGTACTCGGACAGGTCGGGGGAAAACTGTTTTTT,TRBJ1-4,TRBD1,NA,TRBV29-1
CASSLTTQGVVGQYF,TGTGCCAGCAGCTTAACGACACAGGGGGTCGTGGGGCAGTACTTC,TRBJ2-5,TRBD1,NA,TRBV7-9
CSAGDTEAFF,TGCAGCGCAGGGGACACTGAAGCTTTCTTT,TRBJ1-1,NA,few,TRBV29-1
CASSFLDGSQETQYF,TGCGCCAGCAGCTTCCTCGACGGAAGTCAAGAGACCCAGTACTTC,TRBJ2-5,NA,few,TRBV5-1
CASSQGTSGGNEQFF,TGTGCCAGCAGTCAGGGGACTAGCGGCGGGAATGAGCAGTTCTTC,TRBJ2-1,TRBD2,NA,TRBV6-5
CASSDQNGDYGYTF,TGTGCCAGCAGCGACCAGAATGGAGACTATGGCTACACCTTC,TRBJ1-2,NA,NA,TRBV7-9
CASSRGDYSYEQYF,TGTGCCAGCAGTCGAGGTGACTACTCCTACGAGCAGTACTTC,TRBJ2-7,NA,few,TRBV5-8
CASSLRGDRKFSSYEQYF,TGTGCCAGCAGCTTGAGGGGGGACAGAAAGTTTAGCTCCTACGAGCAGTACTTC,TRBJ2-7,NA,NA,TRBV5-5
CASSLGQGDTDTQYF,TGTGCCAGCAGCTTAGGACAGGGGGACACAGATACGCAGTATTTT,TRBJ2-3,TRBD1,NA,TRBV11-2
CASGSTEGGGGQPQHF,TGTGCCAGCGGGTCCACCGAGGGTGGTGGGGGACAGCCCCAGCATTTT,TRBJ1-5,NA,NA,TRBV28
CASSSDPGDYGYTF,TGTGCCAGCAGCTCCGATCCAGGCGACTATGGCTACACCTTC,TRBJ1-2,NA,few,TRBV7-6
CSVENRGVPEAFF,TGCAGCGTTGAAAATAGGGGTGTCCCTGAAGCTTTCTTT,TRBJ1-1,NA,NA,TRBV29-1
CSASWRTSQGQPQHF,TGCAGTGCTAGTTGGAGAACATCCCAGGGACAGCCCCAGCATTTT,TRBJ1-5,NA,NA,TRBV20-1
CASSQLGQGNEAFF,TGTGCCAGCAGCCAATTGGGACAGGGAAATGAAGCTTTCTTT,TRBJ1-1,TRBD1,few,TRBV4-2
CASSSEGRSGNSPLHF,TGTGCCAGCAGTTCTGAGGGAAGGTCGGGAAATTCACCCCTCCACTTT,TRBJ1-6,NA,NA,TRBV27